One sample yielded the 15 T cell receptor beta chains listed below, sequenced in a study of blood T cell repertoires in COVID-19. Sequencing was performed with immunoSEQ multiplex PCR; in TCRdb, only in-frame clones are kept and a portion is missing. The sample has some 300,000 clones; around 91% are singletons. The specimen sequenced was PBMCs or T cells enriched from blood (not recorded which). Receptor source: a woman aged 40 to 50 who had recovered from COVID-19.

This chain joins TRBV27 and TRBJ2-1, with a weak D call TRBD2 (5 bases). CDR3 length: 16 amino acids. Germline V gives CDR1 MNHEY, CDR2 SMNVEV (reference sequence). V lost 2 bases to trimming and J lost 1 base, with 12 bases between them. This CDR3 reads CASSLIKAGSYNEQFF. CDR3 DNA: TGTGCCAGCAGTTTAATCAAGGCGGGTTCCTACAATGAGCAGTTCTTC.

The chain couples TRBV7-2 to TRBJ2-2; 12 bases match TRBD2. This CDR3 contains 17 residues. With V trimmed by 4 bases and J by 5 bases, 8 bases remained unmatched. Germline V gene sequence: CDR1 SGHTA, CDR2 FQGNSA. Here the CDR3 reads CASSYSLAGGRTGELFF. The CDR3 DNA is TGTGCCAGCAGCTACAGCCTAGCGGGGGGGAGAACCGGGGAGCTGTTTTTT.

The V gene is TRBV30, the J gene TRBJ2-7, with a possible D match to TRBD2 (5 bases). V shed 3 bases and J shed 0 bases, with 27 bases lying between them. This CDR3 is 19 amino acids long. Germline loops: CDR1 GTSNPN, CDR2 SVGIG (reference sequence). The CDR3 sequence is CAWSTSRKVRVGDSYEQYF. CDR3 in DNA: TGTGCCTGGAGCACCTCCAGGAAGGTGCGGGTGGGTGACTCCTACGAGCAGTACTTC.

The V gene is TRBV5-4, the J gene TRBJ2-3, with 12 bases identical to TRBD2. Losses at the gene ends were 0 bases for V and 4 bases for J; bases not matched to a gene: 9. This CDR3 is built from 18 residues. Germline CDR1 reads SGHNT; CDR2 reads YYREEE (reference sequence). For the CDR3, the DNA is TGTGCCAGCAGCTTGGGGACTAGCGGGATCTGGGTGGCAGATACGCAGTATTTT. Residues: CASSLGTSGIWVADTQYF.

This clone was counted only a few times. The chain carries TRBV30 and TRBJ2-7, with D possibly matching TRBD2 (6 bases). The V gene lost 0 bases and the J gene lost 3 bases, with 9 bases spanning the gap. Germline CDR1 and CDR2: GTSNPN and SVGIG (reference sequence). This CDR3 is 13 amino acids long. Written as DNA, the CDR3 is TGTGCCTGGAGTGTAGCGGGCCACTACGAGCAGTACTTC. Translating gives CAWSVAGHYEQYF.

V gene TRBV18 combines with J gene TRBJ1-4; 12 bases agree with TRBD1. V was clipped by 4 bases and J by 5 bases; unmatched bases: 2. CDR3 length equals 15 residues. CDR1 is KGHSH, CDR2 LQKENI, per germline. The DNA of the CDR3 is TGTGCCAGCTCACTCGGGACAGGGGGCAATGAAAAACTGTTTTTT. Translated, it gives CASSLGTGGNEKLFF.

The V call is TRBV28, the J call TRBJ1-1; D gene uncertain. V lost 4 bases and J 5 bases, leaving 8 bases between the germline ends. In germline, CDR1 is MDHEN, CDR2 SYDVKM. There are 12 residues in the CDR3. This chain's CDR3 is CASSSFQTEAFF. CDR3 in DNA: TGTGCCAGCAGTTCTTTCCAGACTGAAGCTTTCTTT.

The chain recombines TRBV7-9 with TRBJ1-1; 7 positions match TRBD1. The germline V gene encodes CDR1 SEHNR and CDR2 FQNEAQ (reference sequence). V lost 3 bases and J lost 2; bases outside the gene matches: 6. This CDR3 has 15 amino acids. In nucleotides, the CDR3 is TGTGCCAGCAGCTTTTGGACAGGCCAAAACACTGAAGCTTTCTTT. It specifies CASSFWTGQNTEAFF.

This clone has only one observation. The J gene is TRBJ1-2, the V gene TRBV12-1; TRBD1 is the table's D call, not checked against the DNA. TRBV12-1 constitutes a pseudogene. This CDR3 has 16 amino acids. As DNA, the CDR3 is TGTGCCAGCACCCCTCCTCAGGGGGATAAAGGGGATGGCTACACCTTC. Amino acid sequence: CASTPPQGDKGDGYTF.

The genes are TRBV4-2 and TRBJ2-7; no clear D. V was shortened by 0 bases and J by 1 base, with 19 bases between the two germline ends. CDR3 length equals 18 residues. Germline V gives CDR1 LGHNA, CDR2 YNFKEQ. In DNA, the CDR3 is TGTGCCAGCAGCCAAGAATTAATCATCGAGCTAGAATCCTACGAGCAGTACTTC. It specifies CASSQELIIELESYEQYF.

This clone is a singleton in its sample. The chain is built from TRBV19 and TRBJ2-7; 10 bases match TRBD1. The V segment lost 6 bases and the J segment 1 base; nucleotides outside the gene matches: 6. Germline lookup yields CDR1 LNHDA and CDR2 SQIVND (reference sequence). The CDR3 is 15 amino acids. In DNA, the CDR3 is TGTGCCAGTAGCCTCCGGACAGGGGGTTCCTACGAGCAGTACTTC. The encoded protein is CASSLRTGGSYEQYF.

The chain employs TRBV6-2 or TRBV6-3 and TRBJ2-1; D is perhaps TRBD2 (5 bases). Trimming removed 6 bases from V and 7 bases from J, with 13 bases in between. This CDR3 has 13 residues. The germline CDR1 and CDR2 sequences are MNHEY and SVGEGT. The CDR3 region is CASSFGRGNEQFF. Written as DNA, the CDR3 is TGTGCCAGCAGCTTCGGACGGGGTAATGAGCAGTTCTTC.

This clone has just one count. The chain joins TRBV19 to TRBJ1-4; D is ambiguous. This CDR3 region has 16 residues. Trimming removed 5 bases from V and 7 bases from J, with 20 bases in between. Germline lookup yields CDR1 LNHDA and CDR2 SQIVND (reference sequence). The CDR3 loop is CASSQRDRSVIEKLFF. The CDR3 nucleotides read TGTGCCAGTAGTCAACGAGACCGGAGCGTAATTGAAAAACTGTTTTTT.

V is TRBV27 and J is TRBJ2-7, with D perhaps matching TRBD1 (6 bases). The CDR3 loop spans 11 amino acids. Trimming removed 11 bases at V and 5 bases at J, with 13 bases between. The germline gives CDR1 MNHEY, CDR2 SMNVEV (reference sequence). CDR3 amino acids: CAAGRGHEQYF. In DNA, the CDR3 is TGTGCCGCGGGCAGGGGCCACGAGCAGTACTTC.

This clone was seen once. The genes are TRBV7-3 and TRBJ1-1; 9 nucleotides match TRBD1. CDR3 length: 17 amino acids. Germline V CDR1 and CDR2: SGHTA, FQGTGA. The V gene end was trimmed by 2 bases and the J gene end by 11 bases; junction bases not matched to a gene: 18. The CDR3 reads CASSLRRRQGETRIAFF. The CDR3 nucleotides read TGTGCCAGCAGCTTACGGAGAAGACAGGGGGAGACCCGGATTGCTTTCTTT.